The present TCR beta chain was sequenced within a study of Ad26.COV2.S vaccination and SARS-CoV-2 variants. Study information: Dosing was one shot or two shots 56 days apart. Study-wide points: It was found that vaccine and placebo recipients had similar non-spike TCR breadth. While placebo recipients had lower spike-specific TCR breadth, vaccine recipients had more.

Documented treatment: roughly 20 received Ad26.COV2.S at low or high dose, single or two shots; five or six received placebo; per-sample allocation not given. Sampling was performed 63 days after the first vaccine or placebo injection. Regarding this clone: The antigen remains undetermined.

Clones were read by immunoSEQ multiplex PCR, and TCRdb kept only the in-frame ones, dropping some. Of about 470,000 clones listed, 90% are singletons. The receptor's source is a person between 18 and 59 years old who received the Ad26.COV2.S COVID-19 vaccine or a placebo. The sequencing here drew on peripheral blood, taken in a trial of Ad26.COV2.S vaccine versus placebo.

In nucleotides, the CDR3 is TGTGCCAGCAGCTTAAGTCCGGGAGTGGGAAAACTCTACAATGAGCAGTTCTTC. It is translated as CASSLSPGVGKLYNEQFF. The rearrangement links TRBV7-3 to TRBJ2-1, with a weak D call TRBD2 (6 bases). Trimming removed 1 base from V and 3 bases from J, with 19 bases in between. Germline V lookup: CDR1 SGHTA, CDR2 FQGTGA. This CDR3 region has 18 residues.